The rows below give T cell receptor beta chains drawn from one sample of a study of cytomegalovirus exposure and HLA in healthy donors. The assay was immunoSEQ multiplex PCR, and TCRdb's table has in-frame clones only and misses some. The repertoire has about 190,000 clones, roughly 80% of them found once; the top ten carry less than 7%. Specimen: PBMCs. The receptors derive from a man aged 40-50 years in good health and CMV-seropositive. The CDR3 runs from the conserved cysteine through the conserved F or W. The D gene is left open where the match is weak. Size tells how often a clone was seen (once, few, many) or the class of an expanded clone, and some rows leave it out.

J	V	D	size	DNA	CDR3
TRBJ2-1	TRBV7-2	TRBD2	-	TGTGCCAGCAGCTTACAGACTAGCGGGGGGCTCTATGAGCAGTTCTTC	CASSLQTSGGLYEQFF
TRBJ2-2	TRBV29-1	TRBD1	-	TGCAGCGCCGGGACAGGGGGCTCCGGGGAGCTGTTTTTT	CSAGTGGSGELFF
TRBJ1-4	TRBV29-1	-	-	TGCAGCGCGGGGGTGGGTTTGGCTAATGAAAAACTGTTTTTT	CSAGVGLANEKLFF
TRBJ1-5	TRBV30	-	once	TGTGCCTGGGCCCAGGGAAGCAATCAGCCCCAGCATTTT	CAWAQGSNQPQHF
TRBJ2-7	TRBV29-1	TRBD1	-	TGCAGCGTTTTCAGATCCGGGACAGGGTCCTACGAGCAGTACTTC	CSVFRSGTGSYEQYF
TRBJ2-1	TRBV19	TRBD1	once	TGTGCCAGTAGCGTCGACAGGGGGTTCTACAATGAGCAGTTCTTC	CASSVDRGFYNEQFF
TRBJ2-1	TRBV9	-	once	TGTGCCAGCAGCGTAGGAGGGCAGAGCAATGAGCAGTTCTTC	CASSVGGQSNEQFF
TRBJ2-7	TRBV4-3	-	-	TGCGCCAGCAGCCAAAAGGGGGGGGGCTGGGAGCAGTACTTC	CASSQKGGGWEQYF
TRBJ2-1	TRBV9	TRBD2	-	TGTGCCAGCAGCGTGGGACCTAGCGGGGGGAATGAGCAGTTCTTC	CASSVGPSGGNEQFF
TRBJ2-5	TRBV19	-	-	TGTGCCAGTAGTACAACAGGGAGCATGGAGACCCAGTACTTC	CASSTTGSMETQYF
TRBJ1-5	TRBV7-2	-	-	TGTGCCAGCAGCTTAGTTCAGGGGTTAGAGCAGCCCCAGCATTTT	CASSLVQGLEQPQHF
TRBJ2-1	TRBV9	-	-	TGTGCCAGCAGCGGTAGCTCTCAGTTCTTC	CASSGSSQFF
TRBJ2-3	TRBV9	TRBD2	-	TGTGCCAGCAGCGTCGCGGGGGGGGAGGATACGCAGTATTTT	CASSVAGGEDTQYF
TRBJ2-3	TRBV11-2	TRBD2	-	TGTGCCAGCACTCCCGGGGCTAGCGGGGGGGCATATGATACGCAGTATTTT	CASTPGASGGAYDTQYF
TRBJ2-1	TRBV18	TRBD2	-	TGTGCCAGCTCACCTAAAGTTAGCGGGGGGCAGTTCTTC	CASSPKVSGGQFF
TRBJ2-2	TRBV4-3	TRBD2	once	TGCGCCAGCAGCCAAGTTCCTAGCGGGGGCTCGAACACCGGGGAGCTGTTTTTT	CASSQVPSGGSNTGELFF
TRBJ1-5	TRBV9	-	-	TGTGCCAGCAGCATGGGCGATCAGCCCCAGCATTTT	CASSMGDQPQHF
TRBJ1-1	TRBV4-3	TRBD1	few	TGCGCCAGCAGCCAAGACCGTTTGAGAGACAGGGCCTTT	CASSQDRLRDRAF
TRBJ2-6	TRBV19	-	few	TGTGCCAGTAGTTGGGGAGAGTCTGGGGCCAACGTCCTGACTTTC	CASSWGESGANVLTF
TRBJ2-7	TRBV7-8	TRBD2	-	TGTGCCAGCAGGGACGCTAGCGGGACCTACGAGCAGTACTTC	CASRDASGTYEQYF
TRBJ2-1	TRBV7-9	TRBD1	-	TGTGCCAGCAGCTTAAAAGAGGGGAACTCAGGGACAGGGAGGAATGAGCAGTTCTTC	CASSLKEGNSGTGRNEQFF
TRBJ2-6	TRBV6-1	-	-	TGTGCCAGCAGTGAACGACAGTCCGATTACTCTGGGGCCAACGTCCTGACTTTC	CASSERQSDYSGANVLTF
TRBJ2-7	TRBV5-8	-	-	TGTGCCAGCAGCTTGGGCCTCAACAGGCGCCCCTACGAGCAGTACTTC	CASSLGLNRRPYEQYF
TRBJ2-1	TRBV30	-	-	TGTGCCTGGAGTGACGCGGACAATGAGCAGTTCTTC	CAWSDADNEQFF
TRBJ2-7	TRBV5-6	-	-	TGTGCCAGCAGCGTTGGAGACAGCTACGAGCAGTACTTC	CASSVGDSYEQYF
TRBJ2-7	TRBV4-3	-	once	TGCGCCAGCAGCCAAGGAGTCAGGGTCTACGAGCAGTACTTC	CASSQGVRVYEQYF
TRBJ2-7	TRBV5-6	-	-	TGTGCCAGCAGCAACCGGGTTTTCCCGCGGGGATCCTACGAGCAGTACTTC	CASSNRVFPRGSYEQYF
TRBJ2-5	TRBV5-6	-	-	TGTGCCAGCAGCCGGGGAGAGACCCAGTACTTC	CASSRGETQYF
TRBJ2-3	TRBV4-1	-	-	TGCGCCAGCAGCCAAGGACTTACAGATACGCAGTATTTT	CASSQGLTDTQYF
TRBJ2-7	TRBV4-1	TRBD1	-	TGCGCCAGCAGCCAACAACCGGGACAGGGGTATTACGAGCAGTACTTC	CASSQQPGQGYYEQYF
TRBJ2-7	TRBV5-6	-	-	TGTGCCAGCAGCTCTATCGGGGGGGACAGCGTTTGGAGGCAGTACTTC	CASSSIGGDSVWRQYF
TRBJ2-7	TRBV7-2	TRBD1	-	TGTGCCAGCAGCTTAGTTGGGACAGGGGTTGGCGAGCAGTACTTC	CASSLVGTGVGEQYF
TRBJ2-7	TRBV11-2	-	-	TGTGCCAGCAGCTTGTCAATTTTCGAGCAGTACTTC	CASSLSIFEQYF
TRBJ2-7	TRBV27	-	-	TGTGCCAGCAGTTCATCGAGAACCTACGAGCAGTACTTC	CASSSSRTYEQYF
TRBJ1-6	TRBV9	-	-	TGTGCCAGCAGCGTAGGGAGTTCACCCCTCCACTTT	CASSVGSSPLHF
TRBJ1-4	TRBV7-2	TRBD1	-	TGTGCCAGCAGCCTGCGCCGGAGGACAGGGCGGGAAAAACTGTTTTTT	CASSLRRRTGREKLFF
TRBJ2-5	TRBV6-5	-	-	TGTGCCAGCAGTTACTCATCCCGGGGATCGGAGACCCAGTACTTC	CASSYSSRGSETQYF
TRBJ2-5	TRBV18	-	-	TGTGCCAGCTCCCCCGGAGGGAACCCACGTAGGGCCCAGTACTTC	CASSPGGNPRRAQYF
TRBJ1-2	TRBV9	-	-	TGTGCCAGCAGCGTAGACGGTGGGCATGGCTACACCTTC	CASSVDGGHGYTF
TRBJ1-5	TRBV10-2	TRBD1	once	TGCGCCAGCAGTGGGGGGTTAGGGACAGTGGAACATTTT	CASSGGLGTVEHF
TRBJ1-6	TRBV11-2	TRBD1	-	TGTGCCAGCAGCTTAGATCGACAGGGAAATTCACCCCTCCACTTT	CASSLDRQGNSPLHF
TRBJ2-7	TRBV5-1	-	-	TGCGCCAGCAGCTTGTTAGGGGGAGACTACGAGCAGTACTTC	CASSLLGGDYEQYF
TRBJ2-1	TRBV25-1	-	-	TGTGCCAGCAGTGACAGCAATGAGCAGTTCTTC	CASSDSNEQFF
TRBJ1-5	TRBV28	-	-	TGTGCCAGCAGCCCCGCGGGTAATAGCAATCAGCCCCAGCATTTT	CASSPAGNSNQPQHF
TRBJ2-7	TRBV30	TRBD2	-	TGTGCTAAGAGAGAAGGGCTAGCGGGCCATTCCTACGAGCAGTACTTC	CAKREGLAGHSYEQYF
TRBJ2-5	TRBV7-2	-	few	TGTGCCAGCAGCCCTCAAGTGGCTGCCCAGCAAGAGACCCAGTACTTC	CASSPQVAAQQETQYF
TRBJ2-7	TRBV4-3	-	-	TGCGCCAGCAGCCAAGGTAACGGCTACGAGCAGTACTTC	CASSQGNGYEQYF
TRBJ2-1	TRBV5-1	-	-	TGCGCCAGCGCTGAGACCGGGACATCCTCCTACAATGAGCAGTTCTTC	CASAETGTSSYNEQFF
TRBJ2-3	TRBV7-2	-	-	TGTGCCAGCAGCTTAGAGGTCGCCAGGTTGGATACGCAGTATTTT	CASSLEVARLDTQYF
TRBJ2-1	TRBV5-4	TRBD1	-	TGTGCCAGCAGCGTGGACAGGGACAATGAGCAGTTCTTC	CASSVDRDNEQFF
TRBJ2-7	TRBV4-1	TRBD2	-	TGCGCCAGCAGCCGCGGGACTAGCGGGGCCGGGGAGCAGTACTTC	CASSRGTSGAGEQYF
TRBJ2-5	TRBV2	-	-	TGTGCCAGCAGTGACGCGGGGGAGACCCAGTACTTC	CASSDAGETQYF